The present T cell receptor (beta chain) was sequenced within a study of blood T cell repertoires in COVID-19. In the study overall: Whether acute or convalescent, the COVID-19 samples came from the United States, Italy and Spain. PBMCs, B-cell-depleted T cells, or T cells provided the cDNA or gDNA that made up the material.

Germline loops: CDR1 SGHKS, CDR2 YYEKEE (reference sequence). There are 13 residues in the CDR3. The V and J ends lost 0 bases and 4 bases, in that order; junction bases with no gene match: 0. Original processing notes: Estimation of nucleated cell counts relied on the amplification of reference gene primers. Libraries were prepared by immunoSEQ multiplex PCR; TCRdb keeps only in-frame clonotypes and omits some of them. V, J and clone size reflect that table, while D and trimming were determined from the DNA. The sample yields 65,000 to 90,000 clones, over 75% seen once. The sequence was obtained from a human donor in a cohort sampled during active COVID-19. Material: peripheral blood. The chain joins TRBV5-5 to TRBJ1-2; 7 bases line up with TRBD1. CDR3 protein: CASSLGDSYGYTF. The CDR3, as DNA: TGTGCCAGCAGCTTGGGGGACAGCTATGGCTACACCTTC. Complete variable domain (other parts from reference TRBV5-5 and TRBJ1-2): DAGVTQSPTHLIKTRGQQVTLRCSPISGHKSVSWYQQVLGQGPQFIFQYYEKEERGRGNFPDRFSARQFPNYSSELNVNALLLGDSALYLCASSLGDSYGYTFGSGTRLTVV.